A single sample gave rise to the 28 T cell receptor beta chains below, sequenced in a study of T-cell memory formation after mild COVID-19. TCRdb fed the 5' RACE reads into MiXCR, producing one record per CDR3 protein. Among around 300,000 distinct CDR3 sequences listed, roughly an eighth were seen once. The sequencing sample was made of PBMCs or a T cell subset sorted from them (not recorded which). The receptors here all came from a man aged 18 to 29 who had mild COVID-19 (a few samples of this study predate the infection). Cell type and time point are not known.

This clonotype came up many times. The rearrangement links TRBV20-1 to TRBJ1-2, with a possible D match to TRBD1 (5 bases). The CDR3 contains 11 residues. Germline V lookup: CDR1 DFQATT, CDR2 SNEGSKA (reference sequence). Trimming stripped 4 bases from V and 7 bases from J, with 10 bases between. The CDR3, as DNA: TGCAGTGCTACAGGGTCGGGTGGCTACACCTTC. Residues: CSATGSGGYTF.

The V call is TRBV6-5, the J call TRBJ2-7, with 10 bases matching TRBD2. The CDR3 covers 17 residues. Germline V gives CDR1 MNHEY, CDR2 SVGAGI. V was clipped by 7 bases and J by 0 bases; unmatched bases: 12. CDR3 region: CASIGPSGGHTSYEQYF. The DNA for the CDR3 is TGTGCCAGCATTGGTCCTAGCGGGGGCCATACCTCCTACGAGCAGTACTTC.

This clonotype has ten or more counts. The chain has TRBV12-3 or TRBV12-4 and TRBJ2-1; TRBD1 matches 9 bases. The CDR3 consists of 15 residues. The junction had 7 bases not matched to a gene; V was cut back by 6 bases and J by 4 bases. Here the CDR3 reads CASSYRGRRYNEQFF. The CDR3 DNA is TGTGCCAGCAGCTACAGGGGGCGTAGGTACAATGAGCAGTTCTTC.

The gene calls are TRBV7-9 and TRBJ1-4, with TRBD1 identical over 7 bases. After removal of 4 bases from V and 2 bases from J, the junction contained 13 bases not matched to a gene. CDR3 size: 18 residues. Germline V gene sequence: CDR1 SEHNR, CDR2 FQNEAQ (reference sequence). The CDR3 here is CASSSYRHRGGTNEKLFF. The DNA for the CDR3 is TGTGCCAGCAGCTCTTACCGCCACAGGGGCGGCACTAATGAAAAACTGTTTTTT. The full variable domain, with the rest looked up from reference TRBV7-9 and TRBJ1-4, is DTGVSQNPRHKITKRGQNVTFRCDPISEHNRLYWYRQTLGQGPEFLTYFQNEAQLEKSRLLSDRFSAERPKGSFSTLEIQRTEQGDSAMYLCASSSYRHRGGTNEKLFFGSGTQLSVL.

This clonotype was counted between two and nine times. The chain recombines TRBV6-6 with TRBJ2-1; D gene uncertain. The CDR3 length is 14 residues. Trimming stripped 4 bases from V and 0 bases from J, with 7 bases between. Per the germline V gene, CDR1 is MNHNY and CDR2 is SVGAGI (reference sequence). The CDR3 coding sequence is TGTGCCAGCAGTTCAATCAGCTCCTACAATGAGCAGTTCTTC. Its protein is CASSSISSYNEQFF.

This rearrangement joins TRBV5-1 to TRBJ1-2; possibly TRBD1 for D (6 bases). V lost 4 bases and J lost 8, with 21 bases in between. Germline CDR1 and CDR2: SGHRS and YFSETQ. The CDR3 covers 15 residues. The CDR3 region is CASSRGGGDLGGYTF. The CDR3 DNA follows: TGCGCCAGCAGCCGCGGCGGGGGCGACCTCGGGGGCTACACCTTC.

This clonotype was seen a few times. CDR3: CSARRPLGSGNTIYF. In nucleotides, the CDR3 is TGCAGTGCTAGGAGGCCTCTTGGCTCTGGAAACACCATATATTTT. V usage is TRBV20-1 and J usage is TRBJ1-3; D unresolved. The CDR3 extends over 15 amino acids. CDR1 is DFQATT, CDR2 SNEGSKA, per germline (reference sequence). The ends were cut back, 3 bases at V and 0 bases at J, with 12 bases in the middle.

This clonotype was seen ten or more times. V and J are TRBV6-6 and TRBJ2-3; TRBD2 matches at 9 bases. The CDR3 extends over 15 amino acids. Trimming took 6 bases from V and 6 from J; bases not matched to a gene: 10. The germline CDR1 and CDR2 sequences are MNHNY and SVGAGI (reference sequence). CDR3 DNA: TGTGCCAGCAGGGATAGCGGGGGAGTATCGGATACGCAGTATTTT. This sequence encodes CASRDSGGVSDTQYF.

The chain employs TRBV24-1 and TRBJ2-1, with D uncertain. V was pared by 4 bases and J by 8 bases, with 8 bases between. Germline V gene lookup returns CDR1 KGHDR and CDR2 SFDVKD. The CDR3 spans 12 residues. The CDR3 here is CATSESSHEQFF. In DNA form, the CDR3 reads TGTGCCACCAGTGAAAGCTCGCATGAGCAGTTCTTC.

This clonotype was picked up a small number of times. The chain couples TRBV12-5 to TRBJ2-3, with 9 bases matching TRBD1. With V trimmed by 5 bases and J by 5 bases, 11 bases remained unmatched. The CDR3 contains 16 residues. The germline V gene encodes CDR1 LGHNT and CDR2 FRNRAP. CDR3 sequence: CASGPTGTGLVDTQYF. Here the CDR3 DNA reads TGTGCTAGTGGTCCAACAGGGACAGGGTTGGTAGATACGCAGTATTTT.

This rearrangement joins TRBV5-4 to TRBJ1-1; tentative D call: TRBD1 (6 bases). V gave up 3 bases and J gave up 4 bases, with 16 bases separating them. The CDR3 has 15 amino acids. Germline values: CDR1 SGHNT, CDR2 YYREEE (reference sequence). The chain's CDR3 is CASSSAGHSLTEAFF. The CDR3 coding sequence is TGTGCCAGCAGCTCCGCGGGACACTCACTCACTGAAGCTTTCTTT. Variable domain in full (rest from reference TRBV5-4 and TRBJ1-1): ETGVTQSPTHLIKTRGQQVTLRCSSQSGHNTVSWYQQALGQGPQFIFQYYREEENGRGNFPPRFSGLQFPNYSSELNVNALELDDSALYLCASSSAGHSLTEAFFGQGTRLTVV.

This clonotype has ten or more counts. This sequence joins TRBV11-2 and TRBJ2-1; D ambiguous. CDR1 is SGHAT and CDR2 is FQNNGV in the germline V gene. Between the trimmed V and J ends, which lost 0 bases and 9 bases, there was a span of 0 bases. This CDR3 has 10 amino acids. The CDR3 loop reads CASSLDEQFF. Here the CDR3 DNA reads TGTGCCAGCAGCTTAGATGAGCAGTTCTTC.

This clonotype was seen more than once but under ten times. The rearrangement joins TRBV4-3 to TRBJ2-7; 11 bases are a match to TRBD1. V lost 0 bases to trimming and J lost 9 bases; unmatched junction nucleotides: 7. Germline CDR1 reads LGHNA; CDR2 reads YSLEER. The CDR3 loop spans 15 amino acids. CDR3 DNA: TGCGCCAGCAGCCAAGACCGGACAGGGGGCTTAGGGCAGTACTTC. Translating it yields CASSQDRTGGLGQYF.

This clonotype was found many times. The gene calls are TRBV7-9 and TRBJ2-1; maybe TRBD2 (5 bases). V was clipped by 5 bases and J by 0 bases, with 11 bases between them. Germline V gene lookup returns CDR1 SEHNR and CDR2 FQNEAQ (reference sequence). This CDR3 has 15 amino acids. The CDR3 bases are TGTGCCAGCAGCGTCTCGGGGAACTCCTACAATGAGCAGTTCTTC. The encoded protein is CASSVSGNSYNEQFF.

The chain recombines TRBV6-2 or TRBV6-3 with TRBJ1-5; the D gene is possibly TRBD1 (6 bases). Germline V gene sequence: CDR1 MNHEY, CDR2 SVGEGT. CDR3 size: 15 residues. Deletions cut 6 bases from V and 2 bases from J, with 14 bases between. The chain's CDR3 is CASRKTGYGNQPQHF. The CDR3 DNA follows: TGTGCCAGCAGAAAAACAGGGTATGGCAATCAGCCCCAGCATTTT.

This clonotype was recorded a few times. The genes are TRBV6-6 and TRBJ1-4; maybe TRBD1 (5 bases). The CDR3 loop spans 14 amino acids. Trimming pared 4 bases from V and 9 bases from J, leaving 15 bases between. Looked up from germline, CDR1 is MNHNY and CDR2 is SVGAGI (reference sequence). As DNA, the CDR3 is TGTGCCAGCAGTTTTACGGATCTGGGGCAAAAACTGTTTTTT. Protein sequence: CASSFTDLGQKLFF.

This clonotype has more than one count but fewer than ten. The junction does not match germline at one end; this may be a read error. V usage is TRBV27 and J usage is TRBJ1-1, with 7 bases lining up with TRBD1. This CDR3 spans 14 amino acids. Germline CDR1 and CDR2: MNHEY and SMNVEV (reference sequence). The CDR3 loop reads CASSLYRGDTEAFF. In nucleotides, the CDR3 is TGTGCCAGCAGCTTATACAGGGGCGACACTGAAGCTTTCTTT.

J is TRBJ1-1 and V is TRBV10-3; no clear D gene. In germline, CDR1 is ENHRY, CDR2 SYGVKD. V lost 0 bases and J 7 bases, leaving 9 bases between the germline ends. There are 13 residues in the CDR3. Here the CDR3 DNA reads TGTGCCATCAGTGAGTCCTTGCGGGTTGAAGCTTTCTTT. This sequence encodes CAISESLRVEAFF.

This chain joins TRBV7-3 and TRBJ2-3; 7 bases map to TRBD2. The CDR3 covers 16 residues. The V segment lost 5 bases and the J segment 1 base; nucleotides outside the gene matches: 9. Germline-derived CDR1 and CDR2 are SGHTA and FQGTGA. The CDR3 DNA reads as TGTGCCAGCAGCACCCTCCTGGCGGGGGGCACAGATACGCAGTATTTT. Its translation: CASSTLLAGGTDTQYF.

This clonotype was observed a handful of times. The genes are TRBV5-6 and TRBJ1-2; a weak D match, TRBD1 (5 bases). The CDR3 spans 16 residues. Per the germline V gene, CDR1 is SGHDT and CDR2 is YYEEEE. The V end was cut by 2 bases, the J end by 5 bases, with 19 bases between. The CDR3 nucleotides read TGTGCCAGCAGCTTCCTAGGCTCACGGGGCCCATATGGCTACACCTTC. Translating gives CASSFLGSRGPYGYTF.

This clonotype has just a few counts. V usage is TRBV25-1 and J usage is TRBJ2-5, with a possible D match to TRBD2 (6 bases). This CDR3 is built from 15 residues. V gave up 5 bases and J gave up 1 base, with 14 bases separating them. Looked up from germline, CDR1 is MGHDK and CDR2 is SYGVNS. The DNA of the CDR3 is TGTGCCAGCAGTCCTTGGGGGGAGCCCCAAGAGACCCAGTACTTC. Translating gives CASSPWGEPQETQYF.

This clonotype has more than one count but fewer than ten. This chain connects TRBV30 to TRBJ2-7, with no clear D. Trimming cost V 2 bases and J 4 bases, with 6 bases left between them. This CDR3 comprises 11 residues. CDR1 and CDR2 from the germline V gene are GTSNPN and SVGIG (reference sequence). In nucleotides, the CDR3 is TGTGCCTGGAGTACGAGTTACGAGCAGTACTTC. Translated: CAWSTSYEQYF.

This clonotype has a count of ten or more. V usage is TRBV5-1 and J usage is TRBJ2-1; 8 bases align to TRBD2. Per germline, CDR1 SGHRS and CDR2 YFSETQ. The V and J ends lost 0 bases and 8 bases, in that order; junction bases with no gene match: 4. The CDR3 runs to 14 residues. The CDR3 region is CASSLEAGGHEQFF. The CDR3 DNA is TGCGCCAGCAGCTTGGAGGCGGGGGGACATGAGCAGTTCTTC.

V usage is TRBV15 and J usage is TRBJ1-3; the D gene is possibly TRBD1 (5 bases). The germline CDR1 and CDR2 sequences are LNHNV and YYDKDF (reference sequence). Trimming cost V 1 base and J 9 bases, with 19 bases left between them. CDR3 length: 16 amino acids. CDR3 DNA: TGTGCCACCAGCAGAGCAATCGGAGCTTCGAGGGGCACCATATATTTT. Protein sequence: CATSRAIGASRGTIYF.

The J gene is TRBJ2-7, the V gene TRBV9; 7 nucleotides agree with TRBD2. From germline, CDR1 is SGDLS and CDR2 YYNGEE. The CDR3 is made up of 15 amino acids. The V gene end was trimmed by 4 bases and the J gene end by 2 bases; junction bases not matched to a gene: 9. Written as DNA, the CDR3 is TGTGCCAGCAGCCCCCTCGCGGGAGCCACCTACGAGCAGTACTTC. Its protein is CASSPLAGATYEQYF.

In this sample, this clonotype turned up many times. This chain joins TRBV7-3 and TRBJ2-1, with D tentatively TRBD1 or TRBD2 (6 bases each). The CDR3 is 15 residues long. Deletions cut 2 bases from V and 4 bases from J, with 12 bases between. CDR1 is SGHTA, CDR2 FQGTGA, per germline. CDR3 DNA: TGTGCCAGCAGCTTAGTACCGGGGGCTTACAATGAGCAGTTCTTC. It specifies CASSLVPGAYNEQFF.

J is TRBJ1-6 and V is TRBV4-3; possible D gene TRBD1, 6 bases. Germline V gene data show CDR1 as LGHNA and CDR2 as YSLEER. Trimming removed 6 bases from V and 9 bases from J, with 15 bases in between. The CDR3 runs 14 residues. This CDR3 reads CASSLQGGGSPLHF. Here the CDR3 DNA reads TGCGCCAGCAGTTTACAGGGAGGTGGTTCACCCCTCCACTTT.

This clonotype showed up many times. V usage is TRBV5-1 and J usage is TRBJ2-3, with D tentatively TRBD2 (6 bases). This CDR3 is built from 15 residues. Germline CDR1 reads SGHRS; CDR2 reads YFSETQ. Trimming took 3 bases from V and 0 from J, leaving 11 bases between them. DNA for the CDR3: TGCGCCAGCAGCTCCTTAGCGGCTAGCACAGATACGCAGTATTTT. It encodes CASSSLAASTDTQYF. The full variable domain, its missing parts supplied by reference TRBV5-1 and TRBJ2-3, is KAGVTQTPRYLIKTRGQQVTLSCSPISGHRSVSWYQQTPGQGLQFLFEYFSETQRNKGNFPGRFSGRQFSNSRSEMNVSTLELGDSALYLCASSSLAASTDTQYFGPGTRLTVL.